Listed here are 11 T cell receptor beta chains from one sample, sequenced in a study of Graves' ophthalmopathy and Graves' hyperthyroidism. Amplification of TCR beta CDR3 regions used RNA transcripts. Second-round multiplex PCR followed a first-round RT-PCR using HTBI primers. TCRdb used MiXCR to reprocess the multiplex PCR reads, holding one entry per CDR3 protein. The sample includes almost 750,000 distinct CDR3 sequences, about 44% seen only once; the top ten take approximately 46%. The sample comprised peripheral blood. Source of these receptors: an adult man with Graves' ophthalmopathy.

This clonotype occurred a few times. The rearrangement links TRBV29-1 to TRBJ1-2; 7 nucleotides align to TRBD1. Germline V gene lookup returns CDR1 SQVTM and CDR2 ANQGSEA. The CDR3 is 12 residues long. The V gene end was trimmed by 7 bases and the J gene end by 3 bases; junction bases not matched to a gene: 5. CDR3 bases: TGCAGCGACCAAGGACAGGACTATGGCTACACCTTC. This sequence encodes CSDQGQDYGYTF.

The gene calls are TRBV5-1 and TRBJ1-5; D is unclear. This CDR3 has 17 amino acids. CDR1 is SGHRS and CDR2 is YFSETQ in the germline V gene. V lost 0 bases and J 3 bases, leaving 16 bases between the germline ends. The CDR3 sequence: CASSLGGQPRLNQPQHF. The CDR3 bases are TGCGCCAGCAGCTTGGGAGGGCAGCCGAGACTCAATCAGCCCCAGCATTTT.

The sample holds many counts of this clonotype. The J gene is TRBJ2-7, the V gene TRBV7-2; 8 nucleotides align to TRBD1. V was pared by 5 bases and J by 1 base, with 16 bases of the junction left unmatched. Germline V gene lookup returns CDR1 SGHTA and CDR2 FQGNSA. This CDR3 region has 18 residues. The CDR3 spells CASSPRDRRIVGSYEQYF. For the CDR3, the DNA is TGTGCCAGCAGCCCCCGGGACAGGCGCATTGTAGGTTCCTACGAGCAGTACTTC.

This clonotype occurred many times. The chain joins TRBV20-1 to TRBJ1-4; TRBD1 agrees at 8 bases. With 3 bases clipped from V and 8 bases from J, the junction kept 5 bases outside the gene matches. This CDR3 is built from 13 residues. Germline CDR1 and CDR2: DFQATT and SNEGSKA (reference sequence). CDR3 region: CSASATGDEKLFF. The CDR3, as DNA: TGCAGTGCTAGTGCGACAGGGGACGAAAAACTGTTTTTT.

The CDR3: CASSLSGKTTDTQYF. CDR3 nucleotide sequence: TGTGCCAGCAGCTTAAGTGGGAAGACCACAGATACGCAGTATTTT. The rearrangement joins TRBV7-8 to TRBJ2-3; no firm D call. Trimming removed 2 bases at V and 2 bases at J, with 11 bases between. CDR1 and CDR2 from the germline V gene are SGHVS and FQNEAQ. The CDR3 runs to 15 residues.

As concerns this clonotype: Since the CDR3 does not end with the conserved phenylalanine or tryptophan, this likely comes from a read error. The limits of the CDR3 on the DNA are not certain, so only TCRdb's listed CDR3 is given. The rearrangement joins TRBV7-9 to TRBJ2-6; the D call of TRBD1 is as the table states it, not checked on the DNA. Counting both end residues, the CDR3 totals 12 amino acids. Germline CDR1 and CDR2: SEHNR and FQNEAQ (reference sequence). The CDR3 loop reads CASSLAGTTRDT.

A note on this clonotype: This may stem from a read error, because a much larger clone lies one nucleotide away. The rearrangement joins TRBV24-1 to TRBJ1-5; 10 positions agree with TRBD1. In germline, CDR1 is KGHDR, CDR2 SFDVKD. Trimming took 2 bases from V and 5 from J; bases not matched to a gene: 2. The CDR3 is 15 residues long. The CDR3 region has the DNA TGTGCCACCAGTGATTGGGGGACAGGGGATCAGCCCCAGCATTTT. Translation: CATSDWGTGDQPQHF.

V usage is TRBV25-1 and J usage is TRBJ2-3; tentatively, D is TRBD2 (6 bases). Trimming shortened V by 3 bases and J by 0 bases, and 10 bases separated the two germline ends. The V gene's germline CDR1 is MGHDK and CDR2 SYGVNS. The CDR3 is 15 amino acids. The CDR3 DNA reads as TGTGCCAGCAGTGACCGGGACTTTAGCACAGATACGCAGTATTTT. It is translated as CASSDRDFSTDTQYF.

This clonotype was recorded at least ten times. This rearrangement joins TRBV2 to TRBJ1-2; no definite D call. V dropped 5 bases and J dropped 0 bases, with 10 bases sitting between them. The CDR3 has 14 residues. Germline V gene lookup returns CDR1 SNHLY and CDR2 FYNNEI. The CDR3 sequence: CASSLRQANYGYTF. DNA of the CDR3: TGTGCCAGCAGTCTTAGGCAAGCTAACTATGGCTACACCTTC.

The chain uses TRBV6-1 and TRBJ1-1; D gene ambiguous. Trimming took off 4 bases at V and 4 bases at J, with 10 bases between the two ends. Germline CDR1 and CDR2: MNHNS and SASEGT. The CDR3 totals 13 residues. CDR3 nucleotide sequence: TGTGCCAGCAGTGTCGGGTCGAGCACTGAAGCTTTCTTT. As protein: CASSVGSSTEAFF.

J is TRBJ2-7 and V is TRBV5-1; D possibly corresponds to TRBD2 (5 bases). The germline V gene has CDR1 SGHRS and CDR2 YFSETQ. Trimming cost V 4 bases and J 3 bases, with 11 bases left between them. The CDR3 sequence is 13 residues long. The CDR3 is CASSRERVYEQYF. As DNA, the CDR3 is TGCGCCAGCAGCCGGGAAAGAGTCTACGAGCAGTACTTC.